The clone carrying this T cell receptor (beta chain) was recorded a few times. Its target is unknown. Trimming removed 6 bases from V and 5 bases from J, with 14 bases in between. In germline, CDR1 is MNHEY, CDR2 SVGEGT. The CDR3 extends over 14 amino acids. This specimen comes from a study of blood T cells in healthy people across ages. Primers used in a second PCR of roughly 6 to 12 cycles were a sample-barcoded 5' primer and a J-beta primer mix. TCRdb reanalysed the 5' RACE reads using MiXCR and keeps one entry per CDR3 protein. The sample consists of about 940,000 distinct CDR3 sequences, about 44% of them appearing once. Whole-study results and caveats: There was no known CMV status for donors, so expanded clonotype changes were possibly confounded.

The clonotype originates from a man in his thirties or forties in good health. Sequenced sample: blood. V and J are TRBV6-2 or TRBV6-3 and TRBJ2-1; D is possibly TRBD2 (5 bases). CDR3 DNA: TGTGCCAGCAGAATAGAGGGAACGCACAATGAGCAGTTCTTC. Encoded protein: CASRIEGTHNEQFF.